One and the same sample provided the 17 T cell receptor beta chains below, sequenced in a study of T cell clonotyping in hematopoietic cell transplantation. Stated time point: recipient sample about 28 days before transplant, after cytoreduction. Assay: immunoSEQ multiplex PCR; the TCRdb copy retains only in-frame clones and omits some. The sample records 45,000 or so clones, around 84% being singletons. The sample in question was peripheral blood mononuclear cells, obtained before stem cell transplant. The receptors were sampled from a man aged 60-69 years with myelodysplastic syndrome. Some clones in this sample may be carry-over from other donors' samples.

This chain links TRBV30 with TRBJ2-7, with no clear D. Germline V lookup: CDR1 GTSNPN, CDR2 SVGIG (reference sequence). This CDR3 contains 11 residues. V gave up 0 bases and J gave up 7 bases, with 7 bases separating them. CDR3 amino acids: CAWSVRWEQYF. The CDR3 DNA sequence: TGTGCCTGGAGTGTACGTTGGGAGCAGTACTTC.

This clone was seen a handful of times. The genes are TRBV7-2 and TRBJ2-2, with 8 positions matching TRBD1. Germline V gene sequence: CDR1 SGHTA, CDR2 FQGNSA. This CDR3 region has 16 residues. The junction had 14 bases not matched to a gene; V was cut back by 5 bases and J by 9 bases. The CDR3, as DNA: TGTGCCAGCAGCCAAACGATCACACGGACAGGGAGGGAGCTGTTTTTT. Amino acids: CASSQTITRTGRELFF.

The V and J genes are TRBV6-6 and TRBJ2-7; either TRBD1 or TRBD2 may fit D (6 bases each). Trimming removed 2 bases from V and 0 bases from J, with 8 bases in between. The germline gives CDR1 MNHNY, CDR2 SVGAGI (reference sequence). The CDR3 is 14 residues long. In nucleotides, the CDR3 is TGTGCCAGCAGTTACCCGGGGGCCTCCTACGAGCAGTACTTC. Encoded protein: CASSYPGASYEQYF.

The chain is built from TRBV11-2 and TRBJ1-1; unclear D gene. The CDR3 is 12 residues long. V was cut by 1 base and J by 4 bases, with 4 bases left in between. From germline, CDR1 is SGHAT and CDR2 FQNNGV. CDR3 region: CASSLGTTEAFF. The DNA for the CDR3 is TGTGCCAGCAGCTTAGGAACCACTGAAGCTTTCTTT.

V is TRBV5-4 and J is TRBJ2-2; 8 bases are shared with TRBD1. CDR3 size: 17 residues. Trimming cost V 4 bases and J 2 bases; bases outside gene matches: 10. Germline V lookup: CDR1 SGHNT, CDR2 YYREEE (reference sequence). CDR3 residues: CASSRLQGALNTGELFF. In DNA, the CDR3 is TGTGCCAGCAGCCGTCTCCAGGGGGCGCTTAACACCGGGGAGCTGTTTTTT.

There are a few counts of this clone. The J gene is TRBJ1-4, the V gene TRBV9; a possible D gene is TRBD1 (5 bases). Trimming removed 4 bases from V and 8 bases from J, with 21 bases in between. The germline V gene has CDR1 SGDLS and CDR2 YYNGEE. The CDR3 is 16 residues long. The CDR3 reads CASSRGPMNKGEKLFF. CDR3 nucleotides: TGTGCCAGCAGCAGGGGTCCGATGAATAAAGGAGAAAAACTGTTTTTT.

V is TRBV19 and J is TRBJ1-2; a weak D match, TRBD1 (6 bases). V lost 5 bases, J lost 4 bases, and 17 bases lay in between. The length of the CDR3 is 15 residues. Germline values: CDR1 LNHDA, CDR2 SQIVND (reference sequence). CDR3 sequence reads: CASSLLRGTSYGYTF. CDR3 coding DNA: TGTGCCAGTAGTTTGCTCAGGGGAACCTCCTATGGCTACACCTTC. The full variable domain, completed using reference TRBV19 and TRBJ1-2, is DGGITQSPKYLFRKEGQNVTLSCEQNLNHDAMYWYRQDPGQGLRLIYYSQIVNDFQKGDIAEGYSVSREKKESFPLTVTSAQKNPTAFYLCASSLLRGTSYGYTFGSGTRLTVV.

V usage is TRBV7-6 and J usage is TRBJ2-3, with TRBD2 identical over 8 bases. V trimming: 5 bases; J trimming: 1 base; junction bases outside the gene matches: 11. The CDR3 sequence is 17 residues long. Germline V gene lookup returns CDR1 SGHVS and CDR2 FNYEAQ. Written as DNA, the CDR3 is TGTGCCAGCAGCCCCCGGGGGGGGGACGTAGGCACAGATACGCAGTATTTT. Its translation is CASSPRGGDVGTDTQYF.

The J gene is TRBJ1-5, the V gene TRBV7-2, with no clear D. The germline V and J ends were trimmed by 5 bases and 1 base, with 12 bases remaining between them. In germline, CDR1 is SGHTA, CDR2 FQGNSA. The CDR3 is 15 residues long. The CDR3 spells CASSLSSGSNQPQHF. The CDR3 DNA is TGTGCCAGCAGCCTCAGTTCGGGGAGCAATCAGCCCCAGCATTTT.

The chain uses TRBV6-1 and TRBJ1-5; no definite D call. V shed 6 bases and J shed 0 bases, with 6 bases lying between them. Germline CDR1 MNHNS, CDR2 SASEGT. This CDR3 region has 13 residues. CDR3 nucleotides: TGTGCCAGCAGGTCGAATAGCAATCAGCCCCAGCATTTT. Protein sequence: CASRSNSNQPQHF.

The CDR3: CASSLSNKWTNEQFF. The CDR3 bases are TGTGCCAGCAGTTTATCGAATAAATGGACGAATGAGCAGTTCTTC. The V gene is TRBV28, the J gene TRBJ2-1; no definite D call. V lost 1 base and J 7 bases, leaving 14 bases between the germline ends. The germline gives CDR1 MDHEN, CDR2 SYDVKM. The CDR3 extends over 15 amino acids.

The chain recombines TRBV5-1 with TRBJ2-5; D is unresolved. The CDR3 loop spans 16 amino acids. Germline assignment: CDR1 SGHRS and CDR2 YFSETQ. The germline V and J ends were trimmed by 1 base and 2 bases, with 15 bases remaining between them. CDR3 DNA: TGCGCCAGCAGCTTGAATGCTCTACTCGGTCAAGAGACCCAGTACTTC. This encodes CASSLNALLGQETQYF.

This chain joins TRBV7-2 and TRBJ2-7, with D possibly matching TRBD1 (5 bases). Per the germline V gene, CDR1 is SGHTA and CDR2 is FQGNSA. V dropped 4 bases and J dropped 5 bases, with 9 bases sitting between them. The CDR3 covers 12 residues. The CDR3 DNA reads TGTGCCAGCAGCTCAGGGAAGCACGAGCAGTACTTC. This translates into CASSSGKHEQYF. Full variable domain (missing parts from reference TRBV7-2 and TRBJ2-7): GAGVSQSPSNKVTEKGKDVELRCDPISGHTALYWYRQSLGQGLEFLIYFQGNSAPDKSGLPSDRFSAERTGGSVSTLTIQRTQQEDSAVYLCASSSGKHEQYFGPGTRLTVT.

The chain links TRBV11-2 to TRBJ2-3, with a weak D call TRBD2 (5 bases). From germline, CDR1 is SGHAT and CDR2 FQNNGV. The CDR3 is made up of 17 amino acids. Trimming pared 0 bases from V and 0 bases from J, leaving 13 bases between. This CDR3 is CASSLDFPGTSTDTQYF. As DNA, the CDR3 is TGTGCCAGCAGCTTAGATTTCCCGGGAACTAGCACAGATACGCAGTATTTT.

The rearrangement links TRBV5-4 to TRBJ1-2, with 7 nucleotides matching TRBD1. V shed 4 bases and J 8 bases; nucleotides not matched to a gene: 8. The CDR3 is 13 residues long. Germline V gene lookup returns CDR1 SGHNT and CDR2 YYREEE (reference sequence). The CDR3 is CASSPDREEGYTF. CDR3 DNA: TGTGCCAGCAGCCCCGACAGGGAGGAAGGCTACACCTTC.

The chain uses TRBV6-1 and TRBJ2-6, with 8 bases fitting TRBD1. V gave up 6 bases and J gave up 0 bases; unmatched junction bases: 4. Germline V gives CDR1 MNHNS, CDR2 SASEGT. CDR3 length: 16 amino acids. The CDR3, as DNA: TGTGCCAGCAGCGAAACAGGGGGCTCTGGGGCCAACGTCCTGACTTTC. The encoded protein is CASSETGGSGANVLTF.

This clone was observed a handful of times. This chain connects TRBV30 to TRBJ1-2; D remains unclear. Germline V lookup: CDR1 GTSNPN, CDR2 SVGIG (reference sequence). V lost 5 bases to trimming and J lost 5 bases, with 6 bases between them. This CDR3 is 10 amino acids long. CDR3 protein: CAWRRYGYTF. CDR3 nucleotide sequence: TGTGCCTGGCGGCGGTATGGCTACACCTTC.